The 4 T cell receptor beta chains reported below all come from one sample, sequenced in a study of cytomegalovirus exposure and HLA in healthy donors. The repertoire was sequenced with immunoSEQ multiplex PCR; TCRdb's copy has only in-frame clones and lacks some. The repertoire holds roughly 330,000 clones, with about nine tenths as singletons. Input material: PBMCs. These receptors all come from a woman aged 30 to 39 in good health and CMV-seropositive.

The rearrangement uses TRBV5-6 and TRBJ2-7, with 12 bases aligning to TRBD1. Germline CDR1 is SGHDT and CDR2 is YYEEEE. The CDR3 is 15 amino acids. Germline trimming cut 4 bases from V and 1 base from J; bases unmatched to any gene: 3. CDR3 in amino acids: CASSQGQGASYEQYF. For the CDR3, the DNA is TGTGCCAGCAGCCAGGGACAGGGGGCATCCTACGAGCAGTACTTC.

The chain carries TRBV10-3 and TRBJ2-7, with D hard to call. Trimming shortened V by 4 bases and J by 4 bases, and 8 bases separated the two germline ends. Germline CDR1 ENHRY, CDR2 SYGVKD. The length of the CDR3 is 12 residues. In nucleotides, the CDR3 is TGTGCCATCAGTGTAGCCTCATACGAGCAGTACTTC. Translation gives CAISVASYEQYF.

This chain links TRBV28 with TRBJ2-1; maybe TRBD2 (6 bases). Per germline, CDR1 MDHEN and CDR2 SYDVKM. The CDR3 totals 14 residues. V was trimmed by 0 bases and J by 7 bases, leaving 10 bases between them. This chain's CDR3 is CASSLWGLENEQFF. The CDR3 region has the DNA TGTGCCAGCAGTTTATGGGGACTCGAAAATGAGCAGTTCTTC. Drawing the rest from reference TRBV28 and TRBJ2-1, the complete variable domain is DVKVTQSSRYLVKRTGEKVFLECVQDMDHENMFWYRQDPGLGLRLIYFSYDVKMKEKGDIPEGYSVSREKKERFSLILESASTNQTSMYLCASSLWGLENEQFFGPGTRLTVL.

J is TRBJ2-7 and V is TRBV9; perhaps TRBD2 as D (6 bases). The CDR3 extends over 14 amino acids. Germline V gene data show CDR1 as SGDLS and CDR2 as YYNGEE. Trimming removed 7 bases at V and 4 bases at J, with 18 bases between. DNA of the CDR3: TGTGCCAGCTCCCCGGCTTTGGGGGGATACGAGCAGTACTTC. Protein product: CASSPALGGYEQYF.